This TCR beta chain was captured in a study of Graves' ophthalmopathy and Graves' hyperthyroidism. Germline CDR1 SEHNR, CDR2 FQNEAQ (reference sequence). Deletions cut 5 bases from V and 5 bases from J, with 15 bases between. This CDR3 has 15 amino acids. This clonotype came up many times. Amplification of TCR beta CDR3 regions used RNA transcripts. A first-round RT-PCR used HTBI primers, followed by a second-round multiplex PCR. TCRdb reprocessed the multiplex PCR reads with MiXCR, giving one entry per CDR3 protein. This table holds 1 million to 1.3 million distinct CDR3 sequences, around a third found once.

V usage is TRBV7-9 and J usage is TRBJ1-4, with a weak D call TRBD1 (6 bases). The source material was peripheral blood or thyroid tissue (not recorded which). The sequence derives from an adult man with Graves' hyperthyroidism. CDR3 in DNA: TGTGCCAGCAGCCAACGGGGGACATCAAATGAAAAACTGTTTTTT. Amino acid sequence: CASSQRGTSNEKLFF.